This T cell receptor beta chain was obtained from a study of post-analysis software for immune sequencing data. This CDR3 region has 16 residues. General study results and limits: Five or six TRBV segments, TRBV5-6, TRBV5-1 and TRBV20-1 among them, were found more frequent in patients than controls.

Of note for this clonotype: Its antigen is unknown.

Built from TCR beta cDNA, the libraries had unique molecular identifiers in them. TCRdb fed the PCR reads into MiXCR, producing one record per CDR3 protein. Seen here are some 450,000 distinct CDR3 sequences, nearly 45% observed once, and the top ten hold 9% to 14%. Sequenced input: blood. V usage is TRBV21-1 and J usage is TRBJ2-1; TRBD2, the table's D call, was not compared with the DNA. TRBV21-1 is an annotated pseudogene. The sequence came from a girl aged 10 to 17 with multiple sclerosis. This CDR3 reads CASSKASGSSYNEQFF. CDR3 DNA sequence: TGTGCCAGCAGCAAAGCTAGCGGGAGCTCCTACAATGAGCAGTTCTTC.